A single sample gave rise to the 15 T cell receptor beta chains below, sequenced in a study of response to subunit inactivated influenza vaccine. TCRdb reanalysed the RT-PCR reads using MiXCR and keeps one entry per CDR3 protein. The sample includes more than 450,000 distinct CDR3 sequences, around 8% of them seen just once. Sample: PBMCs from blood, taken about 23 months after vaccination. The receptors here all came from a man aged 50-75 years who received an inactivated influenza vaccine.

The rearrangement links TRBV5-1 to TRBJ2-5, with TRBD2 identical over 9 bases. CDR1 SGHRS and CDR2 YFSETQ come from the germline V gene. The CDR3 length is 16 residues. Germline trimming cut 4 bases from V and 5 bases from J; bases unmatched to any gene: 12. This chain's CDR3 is CASSEGTSTYSETQYF. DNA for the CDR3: TGCGCCAGCAGCGAGGGGACTAGCACTTACTCTGAGACCCAGTACTTC.

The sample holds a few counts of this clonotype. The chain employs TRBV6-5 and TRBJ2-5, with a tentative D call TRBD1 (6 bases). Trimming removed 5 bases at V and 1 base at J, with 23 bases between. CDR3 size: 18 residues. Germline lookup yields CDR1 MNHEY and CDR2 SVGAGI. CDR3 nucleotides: TGTGCCAGCAGTCACGCCGGCCGCGTAACAGGGTCCCAAGAGACCCAGTACTTC. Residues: CASSHAGRVTGSQETQYF.

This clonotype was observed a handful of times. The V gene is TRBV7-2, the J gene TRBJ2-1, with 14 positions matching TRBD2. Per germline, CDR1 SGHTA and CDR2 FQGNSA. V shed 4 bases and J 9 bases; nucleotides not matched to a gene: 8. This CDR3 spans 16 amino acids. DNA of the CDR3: TGTGCCAGCAGCTCTCGGACTAGCGGGGGGCCACTTGAGCAGTTCTTC. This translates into CASSSRTSGGPLEQFF.

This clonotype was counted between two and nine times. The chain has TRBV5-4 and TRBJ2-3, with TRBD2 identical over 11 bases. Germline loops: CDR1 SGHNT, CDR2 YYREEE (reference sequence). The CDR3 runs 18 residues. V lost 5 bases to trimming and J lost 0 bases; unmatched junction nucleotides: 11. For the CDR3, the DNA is TGTGCCAGCAGTCCTTCTCTAGCGGGAGGACCTAGCACAGATACGCAGTATTTT. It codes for CASSPSLAGGPSTDTQYF.

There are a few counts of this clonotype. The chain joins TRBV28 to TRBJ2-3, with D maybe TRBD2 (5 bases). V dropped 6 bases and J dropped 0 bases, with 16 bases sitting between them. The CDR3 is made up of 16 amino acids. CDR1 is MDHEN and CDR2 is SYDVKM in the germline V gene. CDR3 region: CASSDLGGESTDTQYF. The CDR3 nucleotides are TGTGCCAGCAGCGATTTGGGTGGGGAGAGCACAGATACGCAGTATTTT.

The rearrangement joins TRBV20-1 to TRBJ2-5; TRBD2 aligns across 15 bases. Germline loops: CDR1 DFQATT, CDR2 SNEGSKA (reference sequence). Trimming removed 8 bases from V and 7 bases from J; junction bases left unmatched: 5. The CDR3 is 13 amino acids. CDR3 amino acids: CSRTSGRGGTQYF. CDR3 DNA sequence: TGCAGTAGGACTAGCGGGAGGGGAGGGACCCAGTACTTC.

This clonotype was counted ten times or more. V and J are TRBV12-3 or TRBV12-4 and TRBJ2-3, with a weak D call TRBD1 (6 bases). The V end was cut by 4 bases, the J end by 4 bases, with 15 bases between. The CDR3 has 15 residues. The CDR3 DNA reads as TGTGCCAGCAGTTCGGGACATCCTGGTGCAGATACGCAGTATTTT. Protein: CASSSGHPGADTQYF.

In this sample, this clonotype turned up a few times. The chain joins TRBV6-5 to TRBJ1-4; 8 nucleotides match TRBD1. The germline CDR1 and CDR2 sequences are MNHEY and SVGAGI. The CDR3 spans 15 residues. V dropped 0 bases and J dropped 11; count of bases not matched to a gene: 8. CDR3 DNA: TGTGCCAGCAGTTACTCGGACAGGGCCATGACGAAACTGTTTTTT. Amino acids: CASSYSDRAMTKLFF.

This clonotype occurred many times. CDR3 bases: TGTGCCAGCAGTACCAAGACACAGGGCATAGATACGCAGTATTTT. It is translated as CASSTKTQGIDTQYF. The rearrangement links TRBV28 to TRBJ2-3; perhaps TRBD1 as D (6 bases). The germline CDR1 and CDR2 sequences are MDHEN and SYDVKM. This CDR3 spans 15 amino acids. Trimming left V 5 bases short and J 5 bases short, with 17 bases between.

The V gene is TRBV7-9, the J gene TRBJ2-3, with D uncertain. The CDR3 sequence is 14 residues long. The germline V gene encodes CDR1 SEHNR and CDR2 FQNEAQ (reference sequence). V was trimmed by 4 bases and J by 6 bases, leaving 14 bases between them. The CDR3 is CASSSDDSPDTQYF. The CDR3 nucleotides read TGTGCCAGCAGCTCGGACGACTCTCCCGATACGCAGTATTTT.

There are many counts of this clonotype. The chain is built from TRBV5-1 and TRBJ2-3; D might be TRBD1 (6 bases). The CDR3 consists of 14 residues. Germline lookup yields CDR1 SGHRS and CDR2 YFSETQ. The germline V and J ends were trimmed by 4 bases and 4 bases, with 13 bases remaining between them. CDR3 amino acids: CASSLQGRSDTQYF. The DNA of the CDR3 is TGCGCCAGCAGCCTACAGGGTAGATCAGATACGCAGTATTTT.

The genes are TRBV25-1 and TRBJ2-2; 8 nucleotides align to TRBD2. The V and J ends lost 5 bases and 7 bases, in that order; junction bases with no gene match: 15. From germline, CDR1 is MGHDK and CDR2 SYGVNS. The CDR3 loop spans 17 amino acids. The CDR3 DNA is TGTGCCAGCAGTACCGCTCCCAGACCGGGGGGGTTCGGGGAGCTGTTTTTT. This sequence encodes CASSTAPRPGGFGELFF.

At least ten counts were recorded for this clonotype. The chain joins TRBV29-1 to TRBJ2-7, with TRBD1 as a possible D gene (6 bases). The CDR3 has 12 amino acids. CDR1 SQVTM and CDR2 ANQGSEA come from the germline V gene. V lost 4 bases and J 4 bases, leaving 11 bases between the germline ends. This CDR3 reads CSVASQGYEQYF. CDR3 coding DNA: TGCAGCGTTGCCTCACAGGGATACGAGCAGTACTTC.

The CDR3 nucleotides read TGCAGTGGGATCCGGGAGGTCACAGATACGCAGTATTTT. It specifies CSGIREVTDTQYF. The V and J genes are TRBV20-1 and TRBJ2-3; TRBD2 matches at 7 bases. This CDR3 region has 13 residues. Germline V gene lookup returns CDR1 DFQATT and CDR2 SNEGSKA (reference sequence). Losses at the gene ends were 7 bases for V and 2 bases for J; bases not matched to a gene: 6.

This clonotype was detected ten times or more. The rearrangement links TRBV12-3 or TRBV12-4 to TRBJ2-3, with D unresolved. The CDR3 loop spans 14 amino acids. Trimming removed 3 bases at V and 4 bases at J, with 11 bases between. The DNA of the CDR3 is TGTGCCAGCAGTTTGGTCGTCTCTGCAGATACGCAGTATTTT. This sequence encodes CASSLVVSADTQYF.